These T cell receptor beta chains were read from a single sample in a study of OX40 agonist ivuxolimab in advanced cancers. Sequenced by immunoSEQ multiplex PCR; TCRdb stores in-frame clones only, minus some. This table holds 55,000 to 70,000 clones, 70% to 90% found once. Sequencing was performed on CD4+ or CD8+ T cells sorted from blood, taken in a trial of the OX40 agonist ivuxolimab. These receptors all come from an adult with an advanced solid tumor such as melanoma, head and neck, liver or kidney cancer. CDR3s include the opening cysteine and the closing phenylalanine or tryptophan. Each record gives: clone size, V gene, D gene, J gene, CDR3 protein. The D gene is left open where the match is weak. Clone size is given for some rows only: seen once, a few or many times, or a class if the clone is expanded.

.,TRBV5-5,TRBD1,TRBJ1-1,CASTWDSGGSYTEAFF
.,TRBV19,.,TRBJ2-3,CASRGDASFWYF
.,TRBV2,.,TRBJ2-5,CASSSGTIQETQYF
.,TRBV7-9,TRBD1,TRBJ1-2,CASSTGDRGEYYGYTF
.,TRBV7-2,.,TRBJ2-5,CASRLQETQYF
medium-sized,TRBV18,TRBD1,TRBJ2-5,CASSPQTGALETQYF
.,TRBV4-1,.,TRBJ2-7,CASSQDGFLSSYEQYF
.,TRBV2,.,TRBJ2-5,CASSVLGQGETQYF
.,TRBV11-2,.,TRBJ1-6,CASSRGLGTSPLHF
.,TRBV4-3,TRBD1,TRBJ2-2,CASSQDWTGAAANTGELFF
.,TRBV7-6,TRBD2,TRBJ2-1,CASSLAVGLADNEQFF
.,TRBV5-6,TRBD1,TRBJ2-1,CASSRARPGGYNEQFF
.,TRBV10-3,TRBD2,TRBJ2-5,CAISDPSGRRETQYF
.,TRBV27,.,TRBJ2-2,CASRDRPNTGELFF
once,TRBV7-3,.,TRBJ2-3,CASSNRSRTDTQYF
few,TRBV29-1,TRBD1,TRBJ2-5,CSVGTGTETQYF
once,TRBV7-6,TRBD1,TRBJ2-2,CASSLDTGGNTGELFF
.,TRBV29-1,.,TRBJ1-1,CSVGQQRGEAFF
.,TRBV10-1,TRBD2,TRBJ2-5,CARGTSGRVVQETQYF
.,TRBV5-6,.,TRBJ2-7,CASSRPGGTGVSYEQYF
.,TRBV2,TRBD1,TRBJ1-2,CASSSRDRIKSYGYTF
.,TRBV30,TRBD2,TRBJ2-5,CAWTRWGGEETQYF
.,TRBV7-2,.,TRBJ1-1,CASSPVGANTEAFF
once,TRBV27,.,TRBJ2-6,CASRWGGGANVLTF
.,TRBV9,.,TRBJ2-1,CASSVVDKYNEQFF
.,TRBV6-5,.,TRBJ2-2,CASRRQFAGELFF
once,TRBV11-2,.,TRBJ2-7,CASSLEQGTYEQYF
.,TRBV7-9,TRBD1,TRBJ1-5,CASSWDSGGQPQHF
.,TRBV30,.,TRBJ2-3,CAWSVSSVSTDTQYF
.,TRBV5-8,.,TRBJ2-7,CASSGRTATNSYEQYF
.,TRBV6-5,TRBD1,TRBJ1-2,CASTPSGQGLYGYTF
.,TRBV2,.,TRBJ2-5,CASKGGMETQYF
.,TRBV6-6,TRBD2,TRBJ2-3,CASSYSDRGGDTQYF
.,TRBV19,TRBD2,TRBJ2-7,CASRHVSGSGEQYF
once,TRBV5-1,TRBD2,TRBJ2-1,CASSLMPGGNNNEQFF
once,TRBV7-6,.,TRBJ2-7,CASSLAPPNIDSSYEQYF
.,TRBV27,.,TRBJ2-7,CASSSSGGSYEQYF
.,TRBV7-7,.,TRBJ2-3,CASSRKEGHPQYF
few,TRBV6-5,.,TRBJ1-5,CASSYSGFQPQHF
.,TRBV10-3,TRBD1,TRBJ1-4,CAASGGIGEKLFF
.,TRBV29-1,TRBD1,TRBJ1-5,CSAAGTGSNQPQHF
.,TRBV25-1,.,TRBJ2-4,CASSDERGNIQYF